This T cell receptor (beta chain) derives from a study of CD8 T cells in Susac syndrome. Reverse transcription used about 0.45 to 1 ug RNA and random hexamers. Coverage of TCR beta CDR3 amplification by immunoSEQ multiplex PCR extended to 54 Vbeta and 13 Jbeta. In TCRdb, the immunoSEQ multiplex PCR reads were re-called with MiXCR into one record per CDR3 protein. This table holds around 130,000 distinct CDR3 sequences, roughly 80% found once. The CDR3 length is 15 residues. The V and J ends lost 5 bases and 4 bases respectively, with 17 bases between them. Sequenced: CD8+ T cells from PBMCs. The sequence was obtained from a human donor with multiple sclerosis. The chain links TRBV12-3 or TRBV12-4 to TRBJ2-5, with TRBD1 as a possible D gene (6 bases). CDR3 nucleotide sequence: TGTGCCAGCAGTCTTTTGGTGGGGGCTGGAGAGACCCAGTACTTC. It is translated as CASSLLVGAGETQYF.